This T cell receptor (beta chain) was identified during a study of blood T cell repertoires in COVID-19. The wider study: The cDNA or gDNA used as material had been derived from T cells, B-cell-depleted T cells, or PBMCs.

A remark on this clone: The sample has other DNA sequences that encode this CDR3 too.

In the authors' workflow: Nucleated cell counts were estimated from reference gene primer amplification. Sequencing used immunoSEQ multiplex PCR; TCRdb keeps in-frame clones, though not all of them. Clone size and the V and J calls come from that table; the DNA yielded D and trimming. The table shows approximately 100,000 clones, with over 75% occurring only once. This sequence originates from a human donor in a cohort sampled during active or convalescent COVID-19. Sequencing used peripheral blood.

CDR3 region: CSVRDSQETQYF. Here the CDR3 DNA reads TGCAGCGTAAGGGACTCCCAAGAGACCCAGTACTTC. The gene calls are TRBV29-1 and TRBJ2-5; maybe TRBD2 (6 bases). CDR1 and CDR2 (germline): SQVTM, ANQGSEA. The CDR3 covers 12 residues. The ends were cut back, 6 bases at V and 1 base at J, with 9 bases in the middle.